The 23 T cell receptor beta chains below were found in one sample sequenced in a study of T cell responses to AZD1222 COVID-19 vaccine. The protocol was immunoSEQ multiplex PCR, while the TCRdb copy is restricted to in-frame clones and leaves out a portion. The sample contains roughly 120,000 clones, about 90% of which appear only once. The sequenced sample was peripheral blood, obtained on day 0 of AZD1222 vaccination. All receptors derive from an adult in good health.

V and J are TRBV12-3 or TRBV12-4 and TRBJ2-4; D ambiguous. V lost 5 bases to trimming and J lost 4 bases, with 9 bases between them. The CDR3 consists of 13 residues. The CDR3 DNA sequence: TGTGCCAGCAGTCCCTTCGGGAAAAACATTCAGTACTTC. Amino acids: CASSPFGKNIQYF.

This chain joins TRBV24-1 and TRBJ2-3; perhaps TRBD2 as D (5 bases). The germline CDR1 and CDR2 sequences are KGHDR and SFDVKD. The CDR3 spans 16 residues. Trimming pared 0 bases from V and 3 bases from J, leaving 12 bases between. CDR3 nucleotide sequence: TGTGCCACCAGTGATTTGCGCGTGGGAGCGACAGATACGCAGTATTTT. Translated: CATSDLRVGATDTQYF.

This chain links TRBV11-2 with TRBJ2-2; no definite D call. V lost 4 bases and J lost 5, with 8 bases in between. CDR3 length: 13 residues. Germline CDR1 SGHAT, CDR2 FQNNGV. The CDR3 sequence is CASSSLVTGELFF. CDR3 nucleotide sequence: TGTGCCAGCAGCTCTCTAGTGACCGGGGAGCTGTTTTTT. Based on the CDR3 plus reference TRBV11-2 and TRBJ2-2, the full variable domain is EAGVAQSPRYKIIEKRQSVAFWCNPISGHATLYWYQQILGQGPKLLIQFQNNGVVDDSQLPKDRFSAERLKGVDSTLKIQPAKLEDSAVYLCASSSLVTGELFFGEGSRLTVL.

This chain connects TRBV15 to TRBJ2-5, with unresolved D. This CDR3 has 14 residues. The germline CDR1 and CDR2 sequences are LNHNV and YYDKDF (reference sequence). V lost 1 base, J lost 3 bases, and 9 bases lay in between. In DNA form, the CDR3 reads TGTGCCACCAGCAGAGCCGCCAGCGAAGAGACCCAGTACTTC. This sequence encodes CATSRAASEETQYF.

This clone was seen more than once but under ten times. V and J are TRBV29-1 and TRBJ1-3; 9 bases map to TRBD1. The CDR3 covers 14 residues. The V segment lost 4 bases and the J segment 2 bases; nucleotides outside the gene matches: 3. Germline-derived CDR1 and CDR2 are SQVTM and ANQGSEA. The CDR3 sequence is CSVGRDRAGNTIYF. The DNA of the CDR3 is TGCAGCGTTGGCCGGGACAGGGCTGGAAACACCATATATTTT.

As to this clone: Other DNA sequences in the sample encode the same CDR3. V and J are TRBV4-3 and TRBJ2-7, with 7 positions matching TRBD1. From germline, CDR1 is LGHNA and CDR2 YSLEER. The length of the CDR3 is 14 residues. V was pared by 1 base and J by 2 bases, with 2 bases of the junction left unmatched. CDR3 loop: CASSQGTGPYEQYF. The CDR3 nucleotides are TGCGCCAGCAGCCAAGGGACAGGACCCTACGAGCAGTACTTC.

This chain links TRBV7-3 with TRBJ2-1; D is unresolved. Germline V lookup: CDR1 SGHTA, CDR2 FQGTGA. The CDR3 length is 15 residues. V gave up 5 bases and J gave up 2 bases, with 13 bases separating them. The CDR3 DNA sequence: TGTGCCAGCAGCGATGAATCAAAAACCTACAATGAGCAGTTCTTC. This encodes CASSDESKTYNEQFF.

This chain links TRBV14 with TRBJ2-5; D may be TRBD1 or TRBD2 (6 bases each). Germline lookup yields CDR1 SGHDN and CDR2 FVKESK. V was cut by 1 base and J by 7 bases, with 16 bases left in between. The CDR3 has 15 amino acids. The CDR3 region has the DNA TGTGCCAGCAGCCAAGCGGGGGCCGGCCTTGGGACCCAGTACTTC. Translated, it gives CASSQAGAGLGTQYF.

The rearrangement uses TRBV9 and TRBJ1-6, with 8 nucleotides matching TRBD1. The CDR3 sequence is 16 residues long. Germline V gene data show CDR1 as SGDLS and CDR2 as YYNGEE. V lost 0 bases, J lost 8 bases, and 7 bases stayed unmatched. The CDR3 DNA sequence: TGTGCCAGCAGCGTAGAGTCAGGGGGCGAGGATTCACCCCTCCACTTT. Its translation is CASSVESGGEDSPLHF.

The CDR3, as DNA: TGTGCCAGCAGCGAGAGCTCCTATAATTCACCCCTCCACTTT. Translation gives CASSESSYNSPLHF. The chain has TRBV6-2 or TRBV6-3 and TRBJ1-6; no clear D. The CDR3 is made up of 14 amino acids. V shed 6 bases and J shed 0 bases, with 6 bases lying between them. In germline, CDR1 is MNHEY, CDR2 SVGEGT.

The V call is TRBV18, the J call TRBJ2-5; possibly TRBD1 for D (7 bases). Trimming took 2 bases from V and 5 from J, leaving 9 bases between them. There are 13 residues in the CDR3. Germline lookup yields CDR1 KGHSH and CDR2 LQKENI. CDR3 region: CASSPSGGETQYF. DNA for the CDR3: TGTGCCAGCTCACCATCAGGGGGGGAGACCCAGTACTTC.

The chain carries TRBV5-1 and TRBJ2-1; 7 bases match TRBD1. The CDR3 runs 17 residues. The ends lost 4 bases at V and 7 bases at J; junction bases unmatched: 17. Germline V gene data show CDR1 as SGHRS and CDR2 as YFSETQ. This CDR3 reads CASSGDGGQRSANEQFF. DNA of the CDR3: TGCGCCAGCAGCGGGGATGGGGGACAGCGATCGGCGAATGAGCAGTTCTTC.

This chain connects TRBV6-1 to TRBJ1-2, with unresolved D. CDR3 length: 18 amino acids. Trimming pared 3 bases from V and 0 bases from J, leaving 20 bases between. Germline V CDR1 and CDR2: MNHNS, SASEGT. In nucleotides, the CDR3 is TGTGCCAGCAGTGATCTTTTGGTGGACGGAAAGACTAACTATGGCTACACCTTC. Translation gives CASSDLLVDGKTNYGYTF.

This chain joins TRBV6-2 or TRBV6-3 and TRBJ1-1, with D possibly TRBD1 on 6 matching bases. Trimming left V 2 bases short and J 1 base short, with 14 bases between. Germline values: CDR1 MNHEY, CDR2 SVGEGT. This CDR3 comprises 16 residues. CDR3 loop: CASSYEAGETNTEAFF. The CDR3 nucleotides are TGTGCCAGCAGTTACGAGGCAGGGGAAACGAACACTGAAGCTTTCTTT.

The chain links TRBV9 to TRBJ2-7; TRBD2 matches at 13 bases. CDR3 size: 16 residues. CDR1 is SGDLS and CDR2 is YYNGEE in the germline V gene. V trimming: 3 bases; J trimming: 4 bases; junction bases outside the gene matches: 7. CDR3: CASSANPTSGGYEQYF. The DNA for the CDR3 is TGTGCCAGCAGCGCAAATCCGACTAGCGGGGGGTACGAGCAGTACTTC.

The chain couples TRBV7-3 to TRBJ2-5; tentatively, D is TRBD2 (5 bases). Deletions cut 5 bases from V and 5 bases from J, with 12 bases between. Germline CDR1 SGHTA, CDR2 FQGTGA. This CDR3 comprises 13 residues. CDR3: CASSLNRRETQYF. In nucleotides, the CDR3 is TGTGCCAGCAGCCTAAACCGGAGGGAGACCCAGTACTTC.

The gene calls are TRBV7-9 and TRBJ2-1; possibly TRBD2 for D (5 bases). Germline-derived CDR1 and CDR2 are SEHNR and FQNEAQ (reference sequence). The CDR3 is 17 residues long. The ends were cut back, 0 bases at V and 6 bases at J, with 18 bases in the middle. CDR3 region: CASSLAIRLRKGNEQFF. DNA for the CDR3: TGTGCCAGCAGCTTAGCTATTCGACTAAGAAAGGGCAATGAGCAGTTCTTC.

Turning to this clone: Within the sample, other DNA sequences also encode this same CDR3. J is TRBJ1-1 and V is TRBV18; a possible D gene is TRBD1 (5 bases). Germline assignment: CDR1 KGHSH and CDR2 LQKENI. V shed 1 base and J shed 0 bases, with 6 bases lying between them. CDR3 length: 14 residues. The CDR3 loop is CASSPQGLNTEAFF. The CDR3 DNA is TGTGCCAGCTCACCACAGGGACTGAACACTGAAGCTTTCTTT.

The chain is built from TRBV13 and TRBJ2-7; D not resolved. This CDR3 has 14 residues. Germline V gives CDR1 PRHDT, CDR2 FYEKMQ (reference sequence). Trimming pared 4 bases from V and 2 bases from J, leaving 12 bases between. CDR3 region: CASSSPDVTYEQYF. The CDR3 DNA reads as TGTGCCAGCAGCTCCCCGGACGTGACCTACGAGCAGTACTTC.

The CDR3 spells CASSYSVTGRSYTIYF. In nucleotides, the CDR3 is TGTGCCAGCAGTTACTCGGTAACAGGGAGGTCGTACACCATATATTTT. This chain joins TRBV6-5 and TRBJ1-3; maybe TRBD1 (6 bases). The CDR3 runs to 16 residues. V was clipped by 0 bases and J by 8 bases, with 17 bases between them. The germline CDR1 and CDR2 sequences are MNHEY and SVGAGI.

The chain employs TRBV19 and TRBJ2-5; 12 bases agree with TRBD2. The length of the CDR3 is 16 residues. V was pared by 6 bases and J by 5 bases, with 10 bases of the junction left unmatched. Germline V gene sequence: CDR1 LNHDA, CDR2 SQIVND (reference sequence). The DNA of the CDR3 is TGTGCCAGTAGGAAGACTAGCGGGGGCCTTGGGGAGACCCAGTACTTC. Its translation: CASRKTSGGLGETQYF.

The rearrangement uses TRBV27 and TRBJ1-1, with D uncertain. Germline CDR1 is MNHEY and CDR2 is SMNVEV (reference sequence). The CDR3 covers 14 residues. With 3 bases removed from V and 4 bases from J, the gap between germline ends came to 12 bases. CDR3 bases: TGTGCCAGCAGTTTCCGTGGGGAGGTCACTGAAGCTTTCTTT. Residues: CASSFRGEVTEAFF.

The J gene is TRBJ2-7, the V gene TRBV29-1, with D perhaps matching TRBD2 (6 bases). Germline loops: CDR1 SQVTM, CDR2 ANQGSEA. The CDR3 spans 13 residues. Trimming took off 6 bases at V and 0 bases at J, with 12 bases between the two ends. CDR3 sequence reads: CSVGGGISYEQYF. DNA for the CDR3: TGCAGCGTGGGTGGGGGGATCTCCTACGAGCAGTACTTC.